This T cell receptor beta chain originates from a study of cytomegalovirus exposure and HLA in healthy donors. Losses at the gene ends were 0 bases for V and 0 bases for J; bases not matched to a gene: 11. The germline gives CDR1 SGDLS, CDR2 YYNGEE. The CDR3 has 20 amino acids. Clones were read by immunoSEQ multiplex PCR, and TCRdb kept only the in-frame ones, dropping some. The table includes roughly 150,000 clones, 90% to 95% detected once. The sequenced sample was PBMCs. The chain has TRBV9 and TRBJ2-6, with 8 positions matching TRBD2. The TCR was taken from a man aged 18 to 35 in good health and CMV-seronegative. CDR3 protein: CASSVEVIAGSSSGANVLTF. DNA of the CDR3: TGTGCCAGCAGCGTAGAGGTTATAGCGGGATCCAGCTCTGGGGCCAACGTCCTGACTTTC.